Shown below are 5 T cell receptor beta chains from a single sample sequenced in a study of cytomegalovirus exposure and HLA in healthy donors (dated by TCRdb to the late 2010s). The library was produced with the immunoSEQ multiplex PCR assay. For the multiplex PCR, a mixture combining 60 forward primers for TCR Vbeta segments and 13 reverse primers for TCR Jbeta segments was used. TCRdb carries this immuneACCESS record with in-frame sequences only. Its versions omit some clonotypes, under half of them owing to an unresolved V gene in the studies checked, with the rest unexplained. Counted in this sample were 170,000 or so clones; roughly three quarters of them appeared once. 2.5% to 4% of the sample is in the top ten clones. Sequenced sample: PBMCs. These receptors originate from a woman aged 45-60 years in good health and CMV-seropositive.

The rearrangement links TRBV7-6 to TRBJ2-5, with a weak D call TRBD1 (5 bases). CDR1 SGHVS and CDR2 FNYEAQ come from the germline V gene. The V and J ends lost 2 bases and 2 bases respectively, with 15 bases between them. The CDR3 loop spans 16 amino acids. For the CDR3, the DNA is TGTGCCAGCAGCTTACCCAGGGTATCGGGTCAAGAGACCCAGTACTTC. Protein: CASSLPRVSGQETQYF.

The chain uses TRBV7-2 and TRBJ2-7, with 9 bases identical to TRBD2. This CDR3 has 17 amino acids. V dropped 5 bases and J dropped 5; count of bases not matched to a gene: 16. Germline CDR1 and CDR2: SGHTA and FQGNSA. The CDR3 is CASSLKGGAGGPNEQYF. The CDR3 DNA sequence: TGTGCCAGCAGCCTCAAAGGGGGGGCGGGAGGGCCAAACGAGCAGTACTTC.

For the CDR3, the DNA is TGTGCCAGTAGTCCCATGGGACACTTGAACACTGAAGCTTTCTTT. Encoded protein: CASSPMGHLNTEAFF. The chain carries TRBV19 and TRBJ1-1, with D perhaps matching TRBD1 (6 bases). The length of the CDR3 is 15 residues. V was cut by 5 bases and J by 0 bases, with 13 bases left in between. CDR1 is LNHDA, CDR2 SQIVND, per germline (reference sequence).

This clone was seen more than once but under ten times. The rearrangement links TRBV6-1 to TRBJ1-4; D possibly corresponds to TRBD1 (6 bases). Germline-derived CDR1 and CDR2 are MNHNS and SASEGT. This CDR3 contains 14 residues. The V end lost 3 bases, the J end lost 5 bases, and 10 bases lay between the germline ends. DNA of the CDR3: TGTGCCAGCAGTGACAGGGGACGCAATGAAAAACTGTTTTTT. Translation gives CASSDRGRNEKLFF.

The CDR3 loop is CASKHLAGVGADTQYF. The CDR3 region has the DNA TGTGCCAGCAAACATCTAGCGGGAGTGGGGGCAGATACGCAGTATTTT. This sequence joins TRBV28 and TRBJ2-3; TRBD2 matches 10 bases. Unmatched junction bases numbered 11, after V lost 7 bases and J lost 4 bases. The CDR3 has 16 amino acids. CDR1 and CDR2 (germline): MDHEN, SYDVKM.